The clone carrying this TCR beta chain occurred a few times. What it binds is not known. The trim removed 0 bases at V and 0 bases at J, leaving 4 bases unmatched. Germline V gene lookup returns CDR1 MNHEY and CDR2 SVGEGT. CDR3 size: 16 residues. The data were obtained in a study of response to subunit inactivated influenza vaccine. Study findings and constraints: T cells newly recruited by each seasonal influenza vaccination are few, the authors suggested.

MiXCR was run by TCRdb on the RT-PCR reads, yielding one entry per CDR3 protein. The table has about half a million distinct CDR3 sequences, approximately 7.7% seen once. The chain joins TRBV6-2 or TRBV6-3 to TRBJ1-1; 7 bases match TRBD1. The sequence was collected from a man between 50 and 75 years old who received an inactivated influenza vaccine. Specimen: PBMCs from blood, collected roughly 24 months after vaccination. The CDR3 DNA reads TGTGCCAGCAGTTACTCGGGACAGATCATGAACACTGAAGCTTTCTTT. Its protein product is CASSYSGQIMNTEAFF.